Detailed here is one TCR beta chain. The source of the sample is a study of T cell changes during pregnancy in multiple sclerosis. V dropped 3 bases and J dropped 1; count of bases not matched to a gene: 5. Germline V gives CDR1 SGHVS, CDR2 FQNEAQ. CDR3 length equals 15 residues. Profiling relied on immunoSEQ multiplex PCR, and the TCRdb table lists in-frame clones only, not all of them. The sample shows about 80,000 clones, roughly nine tenths of them seen only once. The chain has TRBV7-8 and TRBJ1-1; 7 positions agree with TRBD1. This material consisted of peripheral blood, taken before pregnancy. This clonotype was obtained from a female donor with multiple sclerosis, enrolled in a pregnancy study. The CDR3 DNA reads TGTGCCAGCAGCTTCTTGGACAGGCCGAACACTGAAGCTTTCTTT. Residues: CASSFLDRPNTEAFF.